This TCR beta chain derives from a study of T cell repertoires in cytomegalovirus infection. Study-level information: Alongside well-studied HLA-B-restricted CMV epitopes, recently identified HLA-C-restricted CMV epitopes were also used. Indications of both CMV infection and matching HLA type were provided by public TCR beta signatures.

Remarks on this clonotype: Its matching antigen is unknown.

CDR1 is SNHLY and CDR2 is FYNNEI in the germline V gene. The CDR3 loop spans 14 amino acids. After removal of 3 bases from V and 2 bases from J, the junction contained 4 bases not matched to a gene. Using its own MiXCR run on the reads, TCRdb lists one record per CDR3 protein. The sample yields about 700,000 distinct CDR3 sequences, around 35% seen once. Findings of the study overall: The study found HLA-C-restricted CMV-specific TCR beta clonotypes dominating the ex vivo response. Totalled public TCR beta family frequency picked out people who carried CMV plus the relevant HLA.

The TCR comes from a human donor in good health (CMV status not recorded). Some clones in this sample may be carry-over from other donors' samples. The material sequenced was cultured PBMCs, taken from culture after CMV antigen stimulation. The gene calls are TRBV2 and TRBJ2-7, with 7 bases identical to TRBD2. In DNA, the CDR3 is TGTGCCAGCAGTGAGATAGCGGGTGCCTACGAGCAGTACTTC. This gives the protein CASSEIAGAYEQYF.